The clone carrying this TCR beta chain was seen ten or more times. One junction end does not reproduce the germline sequence, and a read error may be involved. The data derive from a study of CD8+CD57+ T cells in acquired aplastic anemia. Genomic DNA acted as the template from which TCR beta VDJ combination and CDR3 sequence profiling were carried out. A single record per CDR3 protein comes from TCRdb applying MiXCR to the reads. The repertoire holds about 64,000 distinct CDR3 sequences, with about 56% as singletons. Germline assignment: CDR1 SSHAT and CDR2 FNYEAQ (reference sequence). The CDR3 runs 14 residues.

The sequence derives from a human donor in good health, serving as a control. The chain joins TRBV7-7 to TRBJ2-1; D ambiguous. The specimen sequenced was sorted CD4+, CD8+, or CD8+CD57+ T cells (not recorded which) from PBMCs. The CDR3 DNA follows: TGTGCTAGCAGCTTAGATACGGGTAACAGTGAGCAGTTCTTC. Amino acids: CASSLDTGNSEQFF.